Each of the 2 T cell receptor beta chains below was sequenced from the same sample in a study of blood T cell repertoires in COVID-19. Profiling relied on immunoSEQ multiplex PCR, and the TCRdb table lists in-frame clones only, not all of them. Found here are roughly 320,000 clones, 85% to 90% of them singletons; the top ten hold 6% to 8%. The sequencing input was peripheral blood. Receptors were obtained from a woman aged 45-65 years with COVID-19, enrolled during active disease.

The rearrangement joins TRBV30 to TRBJ1-2; perhaps TRBD1 as D (6 bases). The CDR3 covers 16 residues. Germline V lookup: CDR1 GTSNPN, CDR2 SVGIG (reference sequence). V was cut by 3 bases and J by 4 bases, with 21 bases left in between. DNA of the CDR3: TGTGCCTGGAGCCGCCTATCCCCAGGGGAAGGCTATGGCTACACCTTC. Translation gives CAWSRLSPGEGYGYTF.

CDR3 region: CASSPPGLADTQYF. The CDR3 DNA reads as TGCGCCAGCAGCCCCCCGGGACTGGCAGATACGCAGTATTTT. V gene TRBV5-1 combines with J gene TRBJ2-3, with D maybe TRBD2 (6 bases). The germline CDR1 and CDR2 sequences are SGHRS and YFSETQ. V lost 4 bases and J lost 4, with 13 bases in between. The CDR3 covers 14 residues. The full variable domain, completed using reference TRBV5-1 and TRBJ2-3, is KAGVTQTPRYLIKTRGQQVTLSCSPISGHRSVSWYQQTPGQGLQFLFEYFSETQRNKGNFPGRFSGRQFSNSRSEMNVSTLELGDSALYLCASSPPGLADTQYFGPGTRLTVL.